These 14 T cell receptor beta chains came from one sample sequenced in a study of shared clonotypes between healthy human individuals (dated by TCRdb to 2020 to 2022). Receptor libraries were prepared by the immunoSEQ multiplex PCR assay. As stored in TCRdb, this immuneACCESS dataset retains in-frame rearrangements with V and J assigned. A fraction of the clones does not appear; measured against another copy, unresolved V genes explain less than half of the discrepancy, and the remainder lacks a known reason. For this sample the table gives some 530,000 clones, of which about 85% were detected only once. More than 9.5% of the sample is in the top ten clones. The sequencing sample was made of PBMCs. Every receptor here comes from a woman aged 40 to 50 in good health. Some clones in this sample may be carry-over from other donors' samples.

The table lists this clone with a count of one. This chain joins TRBV4-2 and TRBJ2-7; D is perhaps TRBD2 (6 bases). CDR3 length: 14 amino acids. Germline V gene data show CDR1 as LGHNA and CDR2 as YNFKEQ. The ends were cut back, 0 bases at V and 7 bases at J, with 13 bases in the middle. In DNA, the CDR3 is TGTGCCAGCAGCCAAGAGGGACTTGGGAGAGAGCAGTACTTC. Translation gives CASSQEGLGREQYF.

The chain carries TRBV4-2 and TRBJ2-7, with D perhaps TRBD2 (5 bases). The V and J ends lost 0 bases and 11 bases respectively, with 17 bases between them. The CDR3 is 14 amino acids. CDR1 and CDR2 from the germline V gene are LGHNA and YNFKEQ. The CDR3 reads CASSQDSSRAPEYF. The CDR3 bases are TGTGCCAGCAGCCAAGATAGTTCGAGGGCCCCGGAGTACTTC.

This sequence joins TRBV5-4 and TRBJ2-5, with TRBD2 as a possible D gene (6 bases). The V end was cut by 0 bases, the J end by 0 bases, with 9 bases between. The CDR3 has 15 residues. Germline V gene lookup returns CDR1 SGHNT and CDR2 YYREEE (reference sequence). The CDR3 reads CASSLGLGYQETQYF. The DNA for the CDR3 is TGTGCCAGCAGCTTGGGACTAGGGTACCAAGAGACCCAGTACTTC.

As to this clone: A far larger clone lies a single base away; this is likely a read error. The same CDR3 arises from other DNA sequences in this sample as well. In DNA, the CDR3 is TGTAGCGTTGCACAGGGCAGCGGCACTGAAGCTTTCTTT. Protein: CSVAQGSGTEAFF. This chain joins TRBV29-1 and TRBJ1-1; TRBD1 is a possible D gene (6 bases). In germline, CDR1 is SQVTM, CDR2 ANQGSEA. This CDR3 spans 13 amino acids.

The genes are TRBV5-1 and TRBJ2-1; perhaps TRBD1 as D (7 bases). V lost 4 bases and J 6 bases, leaving 20 bases between the germline ends. The CDR3 runs to 16 residues. Per germline, CDR1 SGHRS and CDR2 YFSETQ. The CDR3 nucleotides are TGCGCCAGCAGCCGGGGGATGACAGGGTCTGCCAATGAGCAGTTCTTC. This codes for CASSRGMTGSANEQFF.

This sequence joins TRBV19 and TRBJ2-7; D call uncertain. This CDR3 contains 12 residues. Germline values: CDR1 LNHDA, CDR2 SQIVND (reference sequence). V lost 7 bases, J lost 0 bases, and 7 bases lay in between. The CDR3 here is CASKGPSYEQYF. CDR3 nucleotide sequence: TGTGCCAGTAAAGGGCCCTCCTACGAGCAGTACTTC.

J is TRBJ2-1 and V is TRBV9; 9 positions match TRBD2. In germline, CDR1 is SGDLS, CDR2 YYNGEE. With V trimmed by 0 bases and J by 7 bases, 8 bases remained unmatched. This CDR3 is built from 16 residues. The CDR3 nucleotides are TGTGCCAGCAGCGTAGGGAATAGCGGGGGTCGGAATGAGCAGTTCTTC. It specifies CASSVGNSGGRNEQFF.

This chain links TRBV5-1 with TRBJ2-1; D may be TRBD1 or TRBD2 (5 bases each). With 4 bases removed from V and 6 bases from J, the gap between germline ends came to 14 bases. Per the germline V gene, CDR1 is SGHRS and CDR2 is YFSETQ. This CDR3 spans 14 amino acids. DNA of the CDR3: TGCGCCAGCAGCAAAGGGGACGGAGTCAATGAGCAGTTCTTC. Amino acid sequence: CASSKGDGVNEQFF.

The J gene is TRBJ2-7, the V gene TRBV5-1; the match to TRBD2 covers 8 bases. Germline-derived CDR1 and CDR2 are SGHRS and YFSETQ. V shed 2 bases and J 3 bases; nucleotides not matched to a gene: 1. The CDR3 loop spans 13 amino acids. For the CDR3, the DNA is TGCGCCAGCAGCTTTAGCGGGAACTACGAGCAGTACTTC. Amino acids: CASSFSGNYEQYF. The whole variable domain, remainder taken from reference TRBV5-1 and TRBJ2-7, is KAGVTQTPRYLIKTRGQQVTLSCSPISGHRSVSWYQQTPGQGLQFLFEYFSETQRNKGNFPGRFSGRQFSNSRSEMNVSTLELGDSALYLCASSFSGNYEQYFGPGTRLTVT.

As for this clone: A far larger clone is a single base away, which makes a read error likely. The chain couples TRBV30 to TRBJ2-5, with 10 bases lining up with TRBD1. The CDR3 sequence is 14 residues long. Germline V gene lookup returns CDR1 GTSNPN and CDR2 SVGIG (reference sequence). Losses at the gene ends were 5 bases for V and 5 bases for J; bases not matched to a gene: 8. CDR3 nucleotides: TGTGCCTGGGTGCCGGGACAGGGGTGGGAGACCCAGTACTTC. Residues: CAWVPGQGWETQYF.

This clone has just a few counts. The chain combines TRBV4-1 with TRBJ2-3; 11 positions match TRBD2. The CDR3 covers 16 residues. V was clipped by 5 bases and J by 0 bases; unmatched bases: 4. Germline V gene sequence: CDR1 MGHRA, CDR2 YSYEKL. The CDR3 DNA sequence: TGCGCCAGCAGCAGCCGACTAGCGGGAAGCACAGATACGCAGTATTTT. This encodes CASSSRLAGSTDTQYF.

Worth noting for this clone: This is likely an artifact of a read error, given a far larger clone one base away. A read error is likely, as this CDR3 ends without the conserved phenylalanine or tryptophan. The chain recombines TRBV11-2 with TRBJ2-2; D gene uncertain. This CDR3 is built from 17 residues. Germline V gives CDR1 SGHAT, CDR2 FQNNGV. With 0 bases removed from V and 0 bases from J, the gap between germline ends came to 11 bases. The DNA for the CDR3 is TGTGCCAGCAGCTTAGATGGAGAGACAACGAACACCGGGGAGCTGTTTCTT. Its translation is CASSLDGETTNTGELFL.

As to this clone: The sample has other DNA sequences that encode this CDR3 too. The chain uses TRBV6-5 and TRBJ2-1; D is unclear. The CDR3 contains 11 residues. Trimming took off 6 bases at V and 6 bases at J, with 6 bases between the two ends. Germline V lookup: CDR1 MNHEY, CDR2 SVGAGI. For the CDR3, the DNA is TGTGCCAGCAGGGTGGGCAATGAGCAGTTCTTC. This gives the protein CASRVGNEQFF.

This CDR3 reads CSVEGTGGEGYTF. The CDR3 DNA is TGCAGCGTTGAGGGAACAGGGGGCGAAGGCTACACCTTC. The V call is TRBV29-1, the J call TRBJ1-2; 9 positions agree with TRBD1. This CDR3 comprises 13 residues. The J segment lost 8 bases and the V segment lost 3 bases, leaving 7 bases of the junction unmatched. Germline CDR1 is SQVTM and CDR2 is ANQGSEA.